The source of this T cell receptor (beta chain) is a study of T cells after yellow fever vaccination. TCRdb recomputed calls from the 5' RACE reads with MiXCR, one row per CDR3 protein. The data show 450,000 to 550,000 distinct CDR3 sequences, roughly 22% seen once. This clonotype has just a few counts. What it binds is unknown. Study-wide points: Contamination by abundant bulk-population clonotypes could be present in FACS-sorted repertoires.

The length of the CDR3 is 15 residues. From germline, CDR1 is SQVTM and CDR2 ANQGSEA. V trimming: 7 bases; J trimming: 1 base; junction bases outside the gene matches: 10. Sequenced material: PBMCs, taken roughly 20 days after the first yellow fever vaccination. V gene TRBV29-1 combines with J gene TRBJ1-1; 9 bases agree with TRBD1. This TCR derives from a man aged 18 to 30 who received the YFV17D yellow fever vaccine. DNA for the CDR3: TGCAGCGCAAAAGCAAGACAGGGGGGGAACACTGAAGCTTTCTTT. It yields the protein CSAKARQGGNTEAFF.